This record looks at one T cell receptor (beta chain) sequence and its context. Its target is unknown. The data are from a study of graft-versus-host responses after intestinal transplantation. Looking at the study overall: Grafts were multivisceral, liver-intestinal, or isolated intestinal. Uniformly, recipients were administered anti-thymocyte globulin induction with subsequent tacrolimus and steroids for approximately three years.

The repertoire was sequenced with immunoSEQ multiplex PCR; TCRdb's copy has only in-frame clones and lacks some. The data contain tens of thousands of clones, 90% to 95% of them singletons. Study-level points and caveats: Levels of circulating GvH clones at their peak were associated with early post-transplant HvG declines. Marrow from the recipient contained GvH clones, some of which had appeared first in ileum or blood.

This TCR derives from a human donor who received an intestinal transplant. Specimen: unstimulated CD8+ T cells sorted from spleen or lymph node cells, collected before intestinal transplant.

The CDR3 loop is CASSLAGQGLTEAFF. The CDR3 nucleotides are TGCGCCAGCAGCTTGGCCGGACAGGGTTTGACTGAAGCTTTCTTT. The chain uses TRBV5-1 and TRBJ1-1; 8 bases are a match to TRBD1. After removal of 0 bases from V and 5 bases from J, the junction contained 6 bases not matched to a gene. CDR3 length: 15 amino acids. Germline CDR1 and CDR2: SGHRS and YFSETQ.